This TCR beta chain was observed in a study of patients and donors after allogeneic stem cell transplantation. Trimming at V came to 3 bases and at J to 1 base, leaving 1 base not matched to a gene. This CDR3 is 16 amino acids long. Germline V CDR1 and CDR2: SGHNT, YYREEE (reference sequence). TCRdb passed the RT-PCR reads through MiXCR, listing each CDR3 protein once. The table lists 410,000 or so distinct CDR3 sequences, around 15% of them singletons. The V and J genes are TRBV5-4 and TRBJ2-6; TRBD1 agrees at 10 bases. The sequencing input was blood, either unsorted or a sorted T cell fraction (not recorded which). The clonotype was recovered from a human donor who was either an allogeneic HSCT recipient or a stem cell or donor lymphocyte infusion donor (not recorded which). It is not recorded whose cells these are; they may come from a transplant donor. The CDR3, as DNA: TGTGCCAGCAGCTGGGACAGGGGATCTGGGGCCAACGTCCTGACTTTC. As protein: CASSWDRGSGANVLTF.